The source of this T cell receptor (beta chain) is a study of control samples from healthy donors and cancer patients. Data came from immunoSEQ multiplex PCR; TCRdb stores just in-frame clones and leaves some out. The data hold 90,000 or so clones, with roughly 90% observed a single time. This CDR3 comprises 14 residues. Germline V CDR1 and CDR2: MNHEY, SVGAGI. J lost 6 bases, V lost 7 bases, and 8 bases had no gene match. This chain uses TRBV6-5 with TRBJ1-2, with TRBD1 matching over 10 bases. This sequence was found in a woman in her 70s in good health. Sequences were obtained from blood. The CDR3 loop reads CASTPTGGFNGYTF. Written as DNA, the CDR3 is TGTGCCAGCACCCCGACAGGGGGCTTCAATGGCTACACCTTC.